What follows are 17 T cell receptor beta chains derived from one specimen sequenced in a study of CD4 T cells in relation to SARS-CoV-2 and coronaviruses. Sequencing used immunoSEQ multiplex PCR; TCRdb keeps in-frame clones, though not all of them. This table holds about 36,000 clones, about three quarters found once. What these receptors recognize is not known. Sequenced: memory CD4+ T cells from PBMCs, cultured in vitro. The receptor source for this set is an adult with COVID-19.

This clone has only a few counts. This chain connects TRBV25-1 to TRBJ2-2, with D possibly matching TRBD1 (6 bases). V shed 8 bases and J shed 1 base, with 11 bases lying between them. CDR1 is MGHDK, CDR2 SYGVNS, per germline. The CDR3 extends over 14 amino acids. The CDR3 DNA sequence: TGTGCCAGCGTCGACAGGAGGAACACCGGGGAGCTGTTTTTT. This gives the protein CASVDRRNTGELFF.

The chain has TRBV7-2 and TRBJ2-4; D not certain. The CDR3 has 16 amino acids. Germline values: CDR1 SGHTA, CDR2 FQGNSA. V shed 3 bases and J shed 2 bases, with 14 bases lying between them. In DNA, the CDR3 is TGTGCCAGCAGCTTCGACTTATATTCATCCAAAAACATTCAGTACTTC. Its protein product is CASSFDLYSSKNIQYF.

The J gene is TRBJ1-1, the V gene TRBV6-5, with 8 bases matching TRBD1. This CDR3 comprises 15 residues. CDR1 and CDR2 (germline): MNHEY, SVGAGI. With V trimmed by 5 bases and J by 6 bases, 11 bases remained unmatched. The CDR3, as DNA: TGTGCCAGCAGTCAACATTCGGACAGGGTCCCTGAAGCTTTCTTT. The encoded protein is CASSQHSDRVPEAFF.

This clone came up a few times. CDR3 sequence reads: CASSLGASGRINEQFF. In nucleotides, the CDR3 is TGTGCCAGCAGCTTAGGGGCTAGCGGGAGAATCAATGAGCAGTTCTTC. J is TRBJ2-1 and V is TRBV7-9; TRBD2 matches at 10 bases. Germline loops: CDR1 SEHNR, CDR2 FQNEAQ (reference sequence). V lost 1 base, J lost 6 bases, and 6 bases stayed unmatched. This CDR3 is built from 16 residues.

This chain links TRBV14 with TRBJ2-1; 7 positions match TRBD1. The length of the CDR3 is 16 residues. Unmatched junction bases numbered 4, after V lost 1 base and J lost 1 base. Germline CDR1 is SGHDN and CDR2 is FVKESK. CDR3 coding DNA: TGTGCCAGCAGCCAAGTGACAGGGATGTCCTACAATGAGCAGTTCTTC. Its translation: CASSQVTGMSYNEQFF.

This clone showed up just once. V and J are TRBV11-1 and TRBJ2-1; no reliable D call. The CDR3 loop spans 15 amino acids. The germline CDR1 and CDR2 sequences are SGHAT and FQDESV (reference sequence). V gave up 6 bases and J gave up 1 base, with 13 bases separating them. The CDR3 DNA sequence: TGTGCCAGCAGAAACCAGGAGTGGTCCTACAATGAGCAGTTCTTC. This encodes CASRNQEWSYNEQFF.

V usage is TRBV19 and J usage is TRBJ2-1; D is ambiguous. CDR1 is LNHDA and CDR2 is SQIVND in the germline V gene (reference sequence). The CDR3 loop spans 14 amino acids. V was shortened by 0 bases and J by 12 bases, with 15 bases between the two germline ends. CDR3: CASSIDDRRRGQFF. CDR3 DNA sequence: TGTGCCAGTAGTATAGATGATCGACGGCGCGGGCAGTTCTTC.

The chain has TRBV28 and TRBJ2-7; weak D call: TRBD2 (6 bases). CDR1 is MDHEN and CDR2 is SYDVKM in the germline V gene. The V end lost 3 bases, the J end lost 1 base, and 16 bases lay between the germline ends. This CDR3 has 16 residues. CDR3 sequence: CASSFHPGSGSYEQYF. Written as DNA, the CDR3 is TGTGCCAGCAGTTTTCACCCCGGGAGTGGATCCTACGAGCAGTACTTC.

This clone was detected a few times. The chain has TRBV4-1 and TRBJ1-4; no clear D gene. The CDR3 sequence is 11 residues long. Germline CDR1 is MGHRA and CDR2 is YSYEKL. Trimming took off 0 bases at V and 10 bases at J, with 3 bases between the two ends. This chain's CDR3 is CASSQDRKLFF. Here the CDR3 DNA reads TGCGCCAGCAGCCAAGACCGAAAACTGTTTTTT.

V is TRBV4-1 and J is TRBJ1-6; D may be TRBD1 (6 bases). This CDR3 region has 18 residues. Trimming took off 5 bases at V and 0 bases at J, with 17 bases between the two ends. Germline assignment: CDR1 MGHRA and CDR2 YSYEKL. In DNA, the CDR3 is TGCGCCAGCAGCTTAGGACAGTTAACGAGCTCCTATAATTCACCCCTCCACTTT. It specifies CASSLGQLTSSYNSPLHF.

This clone was counted a single time. The chain uses TRBV2 and TRBJ1-6; D gene unclear. V was shortened by 6 bases and J by 0 bases, with 9 bases between the two germline ends. Germline V CDR1 and CDR2: SNHLY, FYNNEI. The CDR3 covers 15 residues. CDR3 loop: CASRAKSSYNSPLHF. As DNA, the CDR3 is TGTGCCAGCAGGGCAAAAAGCTCCTATAATTCACCCCTCCACTTT. The full variable domain, its missing parts supplied by reference TRBV2 and TRBJ1-6, is EPEVTQTPSHQVTQMGQEVILRCVPISNHLYFYWYRQILGQKVEFLVSFYNNEISEKSEIFDDQFSVERPDGSNFTLKIRSTKLEDSAMYFCASRAKSSYNSPLHFGNGTRLTVT.

The chain links TRBV19 to TRBJ2-3; D possibly uses TRBD1 or TRBD2 (5 bases each). Trimming left V 5 bases short and J 0 bases short, with 24 bases between. Germline CDR1 is LNHDA and CDR2 is SQIVND (reference sequence). The CDR3 has 19 amino acids. CDR3: CASSDWSAGAVTSTDTQYF. The CDR3 region has the DNA TGTGCCAGTAGTGATTGGTCGGCCGGGGCGGTAACTAGCACAGATACGCAGTATTTT. The full variable domain, completed using reference TRBV19 and TRBJ2-3, is DGGITQSPKYLFRKEGQNVTLSCEQNLNHDAMYWYRQDPGQGLRLIYYSQIVNDFQKGDIAEGYSVSREKKESFPLTVTSAQKNPTAFYLCASSDWSAGAVTSTDTQYFGPGTRLTVL.

The chain has TRBV5-1 and TRBJ1-4; D uncertain. Looked up from germline, CDR1 is SGHRS and CDR2 is YFSETQ. This CDR3 is built from 15 residues. V lost 4 bases, J lost 0 bases, and 10 bases lay in between. The CDR3 nucleotides read TGCGCCAGCAGCCCCGGGTCTGCAACTAATGAAAAACTGTTTTTT. Encoded protein: CASSPGSATNEKLFF.

This chain uses TRBV5-1 with TRBJ2-7; TRBD2 matches 10 bases. There are 13 residues in the CDR3. With V trimmed by 7 bases and J by 4 bases, 5 bases remained unmatched. Per the germline V gene, CDR1 is SGHRS and CDR2 is YFSETQ. CDR3 bases: TGCGCCAGCGGAGCGGGAGGGGTTTACGAGCAGTACTTC. It codes for CASGAGGVYEQYF. The entire variable domain, with the rest obtained from reference TRBV5-1 and TRBJ2-7, is as follows: KAGVTQTPRYLIKTRGQQVTLSCSPISGHRSVSWYQQTPGQGLQFLFEYFSETQRNKGNFPGRFSGRQFSNSRSEMNVSTLELGDSALYLCASGAGGVYEQYFGPGTRLTVT.

The V and J genes are TRBV30 and TRBJ2-1; 10 nucleotides match TRBD2. Per the germline V gene, CDR1 is GTSNPN and CDR2 is SVGIG (reference sequence). V was clipped by 1 base and J by 7 bases; unmatched bases: 10. CDR3 length: 16 residues. The CDR3 sequence is CAWSGLSSGRRNEQFF. The CDR3 nucleotides are TGTGCCTGGAGTGGATTATCTAGCGGGAGAAGGAATGAGCAGTTCTTC.

The chain carries TRBV19 and TRBJ2-5, with 8 bases identical to TRBD2. The length of the CDR3 is 15 residues. The germline CDR1 and CDR2 sequences are LNHDA and SQIVND (reference sequence). V was clipped by 6 bases and J by 5 bases; unmatched bases: 11. The CDR3 protein is CASRSAGRASETQYF. Written as DNA, the CDR3 is TGTGCCAGTAGGTCCGCCGGGAGGGCCAGTGAGACCCAGTACTTC.

CDR3 region: CPKVVTFEQYF. CDR3 bases: TGCCCCAAGGTAGTCACCTTCGAGCAGTACTTC. V and J are TRBV20-1 and TRBJ2-7, with D unresolved. The CDR3 spans 11 residues. From germline, CDR1 is DFQATT and CDR2 SNEGSKA (reference sequence).